The 21 T cell receptor beta chains reported below all come from one sample, sequenced in a study of Graves' ophthalmopathy and Graves' hyperthyroidism. The authors amplified TCR beta CDR3 regions, and they did so from RNA transcripts for repertoire sequencing. HTBI primers were employed in first-round RT-PCR, then a second-round multiplex PCR followed. One entry per CDR3 protein results from TCRdb running MiXCR on the multiplex PCR reads. The sample has about 1.2 million distinct CDR3 sequences, about 40% seen once. Sequencing was carried out using peripheral blood or thyroid tissue (not recorded which). The source of these receptors is an adult man with Graves' hyperthyroidism.

As concerns this clonotype: A much more abundant neighbour one base away suggests this may be a read error. The chain has TRBV4-1 and TRBJ1-1; D not certain. CDR1 MGHRA and CDR2 YSYEKL come from the germline V gene. This CDR3 contains 13 residues. Here the CDR3 DNA reads TGCGCCAGCAGAAACTACATGAACGCTGAAGCTTTCTTT. It is translated as CASRNYMNAEAFF.

This clonotype was counted between two and nine times. This may arise from a read error, as a much more abundant clone is one base away. The rearrangement links TRBV20-1 to TRBJ1-4; 8 bases align to TRBD1. The CDR3 has 13 residues. The J segment lost 12 bases and the V segment lost 0 bases, leaving 6 bases of the junction unmatched. Germline CDR1 DFQATT, CDR2 SNEGSKA (reference sequence). The CDR3 loop is CSARDDRGEELFF. The CDR3, as DNA: TGCAGTGCTAGAGATGACAGGGGAGAAGAACTGTTTTTT.

The chain couples TRBV7-9 to TRBJ2-5; D call uncertain. This CDR3 has 16 residues. In germline, CDR1 is SEHNR, CDR2 FQNEAQ (reference sequence). The V and J ends lost 0 bases and 0 bases respectively, with 11 bases between them. CDR3 in amino acids: CASSLALGRYQETQYF. CDR3 DNA: TGTGCCAGCAGCTTAGCCCTTGGACGGTACCAAGAGACCCAGTACTTC.

This clonotype was counted a few times. The genes are TRBV11-3 and TRBJ2-3; D remains ambiguous. V dropped 4 bases and J dropped 0 bases, with 5 bases sitting between them. From germline, CDR1 is SGHNT and CDR2 YENEEA. This CDR3 has 13 residues. In DNA form, the CDR3 reads TGTGCCAGCAGCTACTATAGCACAGATACGCAGTATTTT. Residues: CASSYYSTDTQYF. Full variable domain (missing parts from reference TRBV11-3 and TRBJ2-3): EAGVVQSPRYKIIEKKQPVAFWCNPISGHNTLYWYLQNLGQGPELLIRYENEEAVDDSQLPKDRFSAERLKGVDSTLKIQPAELGDSAVYLCASSYYSTDTQYFGPGTRLTVL.

This rearrangement joins TRBV10-3 to TRBJ1-4, with D perhaps matching TRBD1 (6 bases). This CDR3 comprises 16 residues. Germline CDR1 and CDR2: ENHRY and SYGVKD. Trimming took off 6 bases at V and 8 bases at J, with 22 bases between the two ends. In nucleotides, the CDR3 is TGTGCCATCAGCAAAACTACAGGGAGTTCTTACGAAAAACTGTTTTTT. It yields the protein CAISKTTGSSYEKLFF.

This clonotype was observed a few times. The CDR3 bases are TGTGCCAGCTCACCACAGGGCGTAGGGTCCTACGAGCAGTACTTC. As protein: CASSPQGVGSYEQYF. V usage is TRBV19 and J usage is TRBJ2-7; D is possibly TRBD1 (6 bases). The length of the CDR3 is 15 residues. Between the trimmed V and J ends, which lost 9 bases and 1 base, there was a span of 19 bases. The germline V gene encodes CDR1 LNHDA and CDR2 SQIVND (reference sequence).

Note on this clonotype: Relative to the germline gene, one junction end is altered; a read error may explain this. The chain couples TRBV10-3 to TRBJ2-7, with 9 bases identical to TRBD1. From germline, CDR1 is ENHRY and CDR2 SYGVKD. The CDR3 consists of 11 residues. The CDR3 is CASWNRGRRNF. As DNA, the CDR3 is TGTGCCAGCTGGAACAGGGGGCGCCGGAACTTC.

This clonotype was found once. V gene TRBV10-3 combines with J gene TRBJ1-5, with no clear D. The CDR3 is 15 amino acids. V was shortened by 8 bases and J by 7 bases, with 21 bases between the two germline ends. Germline loops: CDR1 ENHRY, CDR2 SYGVKD. CDR3 region: CAIAAGTDYEQPQHF. DNA of the CDR3: TGTGCCATCGCGGCCGGAACCGACTACGAGCAGCCCCAGCATTTT.

The CDR3 protein is CASSESWGVGNQPQHF. CDR3 coding DNA: TGTGCCAGCAGTGAAAGTTGGGGAGTAGGCAATCAGCCCCAGCATTTT. V usage is TRBV6-1 and J usage is TRBJ1-5; D remains unclear. From germline, CDR1 is MNHNS and CDR2 SASEGT. Trimming took off 2 bases at V and 2 bases at J, with 13 bases between the two ends. CDR3 length equals 16 residues.

The genes are TRBV20-1 and TRBJ2-7, with 9 bases aligning to TRBD2. V lost 0 bases, J lost 3 bases, and 12 bases stayed unmatched. The CDR3 extends over 17 amino acids. CDR1 is DFQATT and CDR2 is SNEGSKA in the germline V gene (reference sequence). The CDR3: CSARDDQREVRDYEQYF. The CDR3 nucleotides read TGCAGTGCTAGAGATGACCAGCGGGAGGTACGGGACTACGAGCAGTACTTC.

This clonotype turned up a few times. This rearrangement joins TRBV4-2 to TRBJ1-6, with 8 positions matching TRBD1. Trimming took 0 bases from V and 9 from J; bases not matched to a gene: 10. The CDR3 has 17 residues. In germline, CDR1 is LGHNA, CDR2 YNFKEQ. The CDR3 loop is CASSQDVAGGLRSPLHF. The CDR3 bases are TGTGCCAGCAGCCAAGATGTGGCAGGGGGCCTTCGTTCACCCCTCCACTTT.

On this clonotype itself: The conserved final phenylalanine or tryptophan is absent from the CDR3, which likely points to a read error. No DNA is shown, since the ends of the CDR3 on it are uncertain; the CDR3 is the one TCRdb lists. The chain has TRBV10-3 and TRBJ1-1. With termini counted, the CDR3 has 8 amino acids. Per germline, CDR1 ENHRY and CDR2 SYGVKD. The CDR3 loop reads CAISEPGR.

This clonotype appeared a few times. The V gene is TRBV6-1, the J gene TRBJ1-3; D remains unclear. The CDR3 is made up of 14 amino acids. Germline V lookup: CDR1 MNHNS, CDR2 SASEGT. V gave up 5 bases and J gave up 0 bases, with 8 bases separating them. The DNA for the CDR3 is TGTGCCAGCAGTTGGACGGGCTCTGGAAACACCATATATTTT. The encoded protein is CASSWTGSGNTIYF.

This chain connects TRBV15 to TRBJ1-6, with TRBD1 as a possible D gene (6 bases). The CDR3 is 14 amino acids. V was shortened by 8 bases and J by 6 bases, with 14 bases between the two germline ends. Per germline, CDR1 LNHNV and CDR2 YYDKDF (reference sequence). DNA of the CDR3: TGTGCCACCGAGAGGGTCAGGGGTAATTCACCCCTCCACTTT. Translating gives CATERVRGNSPLHF.

This clonotype was counted many times. The chain combines TRBV7-8 with TRBJ1-2, with 7 bases identical to TRBD1. This CDR3 contains 14 residues. V lost 4 bases and J lost 7; bases outside the gene matches: 9. The germline V gene encodes CDR1 SGHVS and CDR2 FQNEAQ. CDR3 coding DNA: TGTGCCAGCAGCTCCGAAGGGGGCCGGGTTGGCTACACCTTC. This encodes CASSSEGGRVGYTF.

The CDR3 is CAISEELAGASYEQYF. DNA for the CDR3: TGTGCCATCAGTGAGGAGCTAGCTGGAGCCTCCTACGAGCAGTACTTC. The chain has TRBV10-3 and TRBJ2-7, with D perhaps TRBD2 (5 bases). CDR3 size: 16 residues. V was pared by 2 bases and J by 0 bases, with 14 bases between. The germline V gene encodes CDR1 ENHRY and CDR2 SYGVKD.

Concerning this clonotype itself: This may arise from a read error, as a much more abundant clone is one base away. This chain links TRBV5-1 with TRBJ2-7; 8 bases line up with TRBD1. This CDR3 spans 14 amino acids. In germline, CDR1 is SGHRS, CDR2 YFSETQ. J gave up 6 bases and V 4 bases, and 9 bases lay outside the gene matches. This CDR3 reads CASSPADRGGEQYF. CDR3 DNA: TGCGCCAGCAGCCCCGCAGACAGGGGCGGCGAGCAGTACTTC.

This clonotype appeared a few times. The chain employs TRBV27 and TRBJ2-7, with 8 bases fitting TRBD1. J gave up 5 bases and V 8 bases, and 5 bases lay outside the gene matches. The V gene's germline CDR1 is MNHEY and CDR2 SMNVEV (reference sequence). The CDR3 has 12 residues. The CDR3 DNA sequence: TGTGCCAGCCGGGACAGGCTCGACGAGCAGTACTTC. Amino acid sequence: CASRDRLDEQYF.

About this clonotype: The conserved phenylalanine or tryptophan is not found at the CDR3 terminus, so this likely reflects a read error. The rearrangement links TRBV7-2 to TRBJ2-7; TRBD2 aligns across 11 bases. V lost 5 bases, J lost 8 bases, and 11 bases stayed unmatched. The length of the CDR3 is 15 residues. CDR1 is SGHTA, CDR2 FQGNSA, per germline. CDR3 DNA sequence: TGTGCCAGCAGCCGGGCGACTAGCGGGGTAGTCAAGCAGTACCTC. Translation gives CASSRATSGVVKQYL.

The chain links TRBV29-1 to TRBJ2-6; TRBD2 is a possible D gene (7 bases). The CDR3 runs to 14 residues. Germline loops: CDR1 SQVTM, CDR2 ANQGSEA. The V gene lost 7 bases and the J gene lost 9 bases, with 19 bases spanning the gap. In nucleotides, the CDR3 is TGCAGCGCATTCTGGGGGGGCAGGGGCAACGTCCTGACTTTC. It codes for CSAFWGGRGNVLTF.

With respect to this clonotype: A single base separates this from a much larger clone, so it may be a read error. CDR3: CASSSAGRSEQMNTEAFF. CDR3 sequence (DNA): TGCGCCAGCAGCTCGGCGGGTCGAAGCGAGCAAATGAACACTGAAGCTTTCTTT. The genes are TRBV5-1 and TRBJ1-1; no clear D. The CDR3 length is 18 residues. V was pared by 3 bases and J by 0 bases, with 21 bases between. Germline V gives CDR1 SGHRS, CDR2 YFSETQ. The full variable domain, in which reference TRBV5-1 and TRBJ1-1 provide the parts outside the CDR3, is KAGVTQTPRYLIKTRGQQVTLSCSPISGHRSVSWYQQTPGQGLQFLFEYFSETQRNKGNFPGRFSGRQFSNSRSEMNVSTLELGDSALYLCASSSAGRSEQMNTEAFFGQGTRLTVV.